This T cell receptor (beta chain) was captured by sequencing in a study of T cells in Graves' hyperthyroidism and ophthalmopathy. Study results and caveats: The model anticipated ophthalmopathy a median approximately 6.7 months pre-onset. In simple terms, a model built on 13 V-J features told ophthalmopathy apart from stable hyperthyroidism.

This clonotype was seen repeatedly, ten times or more. Its antigen is unknown. What was amplified from RNA transcripts were TCR beta CDR3 regions. The HTBI primer set drove a first-round RT-PCR of the TCR CDR3. TCRdb reprocessed the multiplex PCR reads with MiXCR, giving one entry per CDR3 protein. The table has 800,000 or so distinct CDR3 sequences, 38% seen once. V lost 5 bases to trimming and J lost 4 bases, with 9 bases between them. This CDR3 comprises 12 residues. The germline gives CDR1 SQVTM, CDR2 ANQGSEA. This clonotype was obtained from a man between 18 and 29 years old with Graves' hyperthyroidism. Material for sequencing was blood. This chain links TRBV29-1 with TRBJ1-5, with D hard to call. Here the CDR3 reads CSVREQNQPQHF. CDR3 coding DNA: TGCAGCGTTCGGGAACAGAATCAGCCCCAGCATTTT.